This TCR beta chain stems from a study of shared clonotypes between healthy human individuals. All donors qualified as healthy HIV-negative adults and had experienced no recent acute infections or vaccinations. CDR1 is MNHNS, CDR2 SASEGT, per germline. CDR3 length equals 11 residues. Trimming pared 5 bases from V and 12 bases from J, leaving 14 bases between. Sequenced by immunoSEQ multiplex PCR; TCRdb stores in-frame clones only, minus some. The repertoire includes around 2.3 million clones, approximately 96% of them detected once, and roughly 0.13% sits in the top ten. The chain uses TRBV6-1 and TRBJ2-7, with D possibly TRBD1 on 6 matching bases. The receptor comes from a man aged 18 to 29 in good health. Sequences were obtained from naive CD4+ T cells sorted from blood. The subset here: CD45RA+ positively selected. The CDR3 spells CASSPRDKWYF. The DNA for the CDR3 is TGTGCCAGCAGTCCCCGGGACAAATGGTACTTC.